This TCR beta chain was captured by sequencing in a study of blood T cells in healthy people across ages. Collection of roughly 9.6 milliliters of peripheral blood was performed for each donor. Sample-barcoded 5' priming and a J-beta primer mix drove a second PCR of about 6 to 12 cycles. TCRdb processed the 5' RACE reads anew with MiXCR; each CDR3 protein has one entry. The top ten clones hold about a quarter of a sample with about 900,000 distinct CDR3 sequences, 55% to 65% of them seen once. Overall study results and limits: Naive CD4+ cell counts and diversity both ran higher in long-lived than in aged donors.

With 5 bases clipped from V and 5 bases from J, the junction kept 4 bases outside the gene matches. The CDR3 length is 14 residues. From germline, CDR1 is MNHEY and CDR2 SVGAGI. About this clonotype itself: No antigen is known for it.

The source of this sequence is a man under 40 in good health. J is TRBJ1-5 and V is TRBV6-5; 9 bases are shared with TRBD1. Source material: blood. The CDR3 is CASSIDRGDQPQHF. CDR3 DNA sequence: TGTGCCAGCAGTATCGACAGGGGGGATCAGCCCCAGCATTTT.